In this sample, the clone carrying this TCR beta chain turned up a few times. Its antigen is unidentified. The data stem from a study of response to subunit inactivated influenza vaccine. From the RT-PCR reads, TCRdb called clonotypes with MiXCR, one entry per CDR3 protein. Of roughly 570,000 distinct CDR3 sequences in the sample, approximately 13% are singletons; the top ten hold about an eighth. Study-level results: A suggestion made by the authors is that each seasonal influenza vaccination recruits few new T cells.

V shed 4 bases and J 1 base; nucleotides not matched to a gene: 8. The CDR3 runs to 17 residues. Per germline, CDR1 KGHDR and CDR2 SFDVKD. The origin of this receptor is a man over 45 who received an inactivated influenza vaccine. This material consisted of PBMCs from blood, taken 35 to 45 days after vaccination. J is TRBJ2-2 and V is TRBV24-1, with 7 nucleotides matching TRBD2. This CDR3 reads CATSDPPGTMNTGELFF. In DNA form, the CDR3 reads TGTGCCACCAGTGACCCTCCCGGGACTATGAACACCGGGGAGCTGTTTTTT.